Listed below are T cell receptor beta chains from one sample, sequenced in a study of human CD8 memory T cell subsets. TCRdb re-analyzed the 5' RACE reads; it lists each CDR3 protein once, without DNA. The listing contains around 4,900 distinct CDR3 sequences. Material: CD8+ T cells from PBMCs. The receptors were sampled from a human donor in good health. CDR3s include the opening cysteine and the closing phenylalanine or tryptophan. The order of the fields is V gene, clone size, J gene, CDR3 protein. Rows may omit the clone size; those that give it use once, few, many or a size class.

V: TRBV9; size: medium-sized; J: TRBJ2-5; CDR3: CASSKGTHNQETQYF
V: TRBV7-9; size: -; J: TRBJ1-4; CDR3: CASSFPLDEKLFF
V: TRBV2; size: -; J: TRBJ2-7; CDR3: CASSEEMRGEQYF
V: TRBV13; size: medium-sized; J: TRBJ2-7; CDR3: CASSLGLVGGPKTYEQYF
V: TRBV4-2; size: -; J: TRBJ2-2; CDR3: CASSQDNGGAGELFF
V: TRBV15; size: -; J: TRBJ1-1; CDR3: CATRGGYTEAFF
V: TRBV28; size: medium-sized; J: TRBJ2-7; CDR3: CASSPPGVREQYF
V: TRBV27; size: -; J: TRBJ1-1; CDR3: CASSLFAMNTEAFF
V: TRBV30; size: -; J: TRBJ1-2; CDR3: CAWSISDRGLYGYTF
V: TRBV11-2; size: -; J: TRBJ2-3; CDR3: CASSLGAASTDTQYF
V: TRBV7-9; size: medium-sized; J: TRBJ2-1; CDR3: CASSLEGLRLYNEQFF
V: TRBV27; size: -; J: TRBJ1-2; CDR3: CASSSGTIYGYTF
V: TRBV27; size: medium-sized; J: TRBJ1-5; CDR3: CASSLSGREGYQPQHF
V: TRBV20-1; size: -; J: TRBJ1-5; CDR3: CSARQGHSNQPQHF
V: TRBV11-2; size: -; J: TRBJ2-7; CDR3: CASSELTAGGLYEQYF
V: TRBV7-6; size: medium-sized; J: TRBJ2-7; CDR3: CASSLSSSGSYEQYF
V: TRBV27; size: -; J: TRBJ2-3; CDR3: CASKSGTSGSPTDTQYF
V: TRBV6-4; size: -; J: TRBJ2-2; CDR3: CASSDSTLAGGHTGELFF
V: TRBV19; size: -; J: TRBJ1-5; CDR3: CASSPSAGNSNQPQHF
V: TRBV12-3/TRBV12-4; size: -; J: TRBJ2-1; CDR3: CATVPPGRHNEQFF
V: TRBV10-2; size: -; J: TRBJ2-5; CDR3: CASSGVGQSGEETQYF
V: TRBV7-9; size: -; J: TRBJ2-7; CDR3: CASSSGTVAYEQYF
V: TRBV15; size: -; J: TRBJ1-5; CDR3: CATSKVGVDQPQHF
V: TRBV4-2; size: medium-sized; J: TRBJ2-7; CDR3: CASSQDFGQGAVKQYF
V: TRBV30; size: -; J: TRBJ2-7; CDR3: CAWSVGTSDEQYF
V: TRBV7-9; size: -; J: TRBJ1-6; CDR3: CASSLLRWTGRNSPLHF
V: TRBV28; size: -; J: TRBJ2-3; CDR3: CASRVTSGRVNTQYF
V: TRBV10-1; size: large; J: TRBJ2-5; CDR3: CASSDHQETQYF
V: TRBV28; size: -; J: TRBJ2-7; CDR3: CASIPGQGAYEQYF
V: TRBV5-1; size: -; J: TRBJ1-1; CDR3: CASSLGLDYTEAFF
V: TRBV6-1; size: -; J: TRBJ2-7; CDR3: CASSEGQFYLVYEQYF
V: TRBV12-5; size: -; J: TRBJ1-1; CDR3: CASGFRGTEAFF
V: TRBV11-2; size: -; J: TRBJ1-5; CDR3: CASSSGQGAGQPQHF
V: TRBV7-9; size: medium-sized; J: TRBJ2-2; CDR3: CASSQKGGSTGELFF
V: TRBV5-1; size: -; J: TRBJ2-1; CDR3: CASSLGGAENEQFF
V: TRBV5-1; size: -; J: TRBJ2-7; CDR3: CASSSQTYEQYF
V: TRBV20-1; size: -; J: TRBJ1-1; CDR3: CSARDSMNTEAFF
V: TRBV6-2/TRBV6-3; size: -; J: TRBJ2-3; CDR3: CASSYSGGSPDTQYF
V: TRBV10-3; size: medium-sized; J: TRBJ2-7; CDR3: CAISAPGQVVYEQYF
V: TRBV5-6; size: -; J: TRBJ2-7; CDR3: CASSTVRTAQYF
V: TRBV5-5; size: -; J: TRBJ2-1; CDR3: CASSLGGRAHEQFF
V: TRBV5-4; size: -; J: TRBJ1-1; CDR3: CASSLWGYTEAFF